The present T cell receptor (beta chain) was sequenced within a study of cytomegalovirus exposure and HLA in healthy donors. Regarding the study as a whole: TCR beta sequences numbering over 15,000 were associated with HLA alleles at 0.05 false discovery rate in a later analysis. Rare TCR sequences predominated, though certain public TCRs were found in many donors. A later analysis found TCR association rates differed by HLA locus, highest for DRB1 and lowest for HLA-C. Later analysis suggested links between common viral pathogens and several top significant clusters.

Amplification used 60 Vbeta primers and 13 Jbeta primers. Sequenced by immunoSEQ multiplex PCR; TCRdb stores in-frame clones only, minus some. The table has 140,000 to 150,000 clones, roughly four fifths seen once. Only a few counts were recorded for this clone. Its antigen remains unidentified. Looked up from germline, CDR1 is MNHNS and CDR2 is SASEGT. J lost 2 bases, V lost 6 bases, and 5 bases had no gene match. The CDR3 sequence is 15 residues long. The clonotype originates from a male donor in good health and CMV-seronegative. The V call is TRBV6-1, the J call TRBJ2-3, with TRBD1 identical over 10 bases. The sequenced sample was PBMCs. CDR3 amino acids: CASRAGTGDTDTQYF. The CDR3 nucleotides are TGTGCCAGCAGGGCCGGGACAGGGGACACAGATACGCAGTATTTT.